This entry concerns a single TCR beta chain. This clone's antigen is unknown. No base qualities exist here, and no much larger clone lies one base off it. This entry comes from a study of T cell changes during pregnancy in multiple sclerosis (dated by TCRdb to the late 2010s). Regarding the study in general: Changes in the T cell repertoire over the course of pregnancy were examined in this study in women with multiple sclerosis.

Libraries were constructed by the immunoSEQ multiplex PCR assay. TCRdb stores this immuneACCESS table with in-frame sequences only. Part of the clones is absent; in the studies checked, under half of the shortfall reflects unresolved V genes, and no reason is known for the rest. The sample includes about 53,000 clones, with 90% observed a single time. The biggest ten clones account for 4.5% to 5.5% of the sample. For CDR1 and CDR2, the germline V gene (reference sequence) lists SEHNR and FQNEAQ. The CDR3 starts with the cysteine, ends with the phenylalanine, and has 11 residues. Only the CDR3 DNA stays, 33 bases, in frame from base 1. V and J lose 5 bases and 2 bases, and a span of 3 bases separates them.

The V gene is TRBV7-9 and the J gene is TRBJ2-5; no D gene call is confident. The source of this sequence is a female donor in good health, enrolled as a control in a pregnancy study. The starting material was peripheral blood, obtained after pregnancy. The sequenced DNA is TGTGCCAGCAGCCCTCAAGAGACCCAGTACTTC. This yields the protein CASSPQETQYF.